This TCR beta chain was identified in a study of T cells in lung cancer brain metastases. Study as a whole: No interval therapy was given to about 90% of the 20 patients.

Findings of the study overall: DNA fragmentation in FFPE samples may have prevented full retrieval of the infiltrating T cell repertoire.

This CDR3 contains 13 residues. Per germline, CDR1 GTSNPN and CDR2 SVGIG (reference sequence). After removal of 5 bases from V and 4 bases from J, the junction contained 6 bases not matched to a gene. To note about this clone: The target antigen is unknown.

Clones were sequenced by immunoSEQ multiplex PCR, and TCRdb holds only the in-frame ones, with some missing. The data show a few thousand clones, with 88% seen just once and about 4.3% held by the top ten. Patients had either synchronous oligometastatic disease or delayed solitary brain metastasis recurrence. The material sequenced was tumor tissue from the primary lung tumor. The origin of this receptor is a man aged 65-85 years with non-small cell lung cancer. The chain couples TRBV30 to TRBJ2-7; 9 bases align to TRBD1. The CDR3 DNA follows: TGTGCCTGGTCCCGGGACAGGGTTTACGAGCAGTACTTC. It encodes CAWSRDRVYEQYF.